This is a list of T cell receptor beta chains from one sample in a study of T cell responses to AZD1222 COVID-19 vaccine. Generated by immunoSEQ multiplex PCR, the TCRdb table keeps only in-frame clones and is missing some. This table holds around 120,000 clones, more than 90% found once. The source was peripheral blood, collected on day 0 of AZD1222 vaccination. Receptor source: an adult in good health. The CDR3 runs from the conserved cysteine through the conserved F or W. The order of the fields is V gene, J gene, clone size, D gene, CDR3 DNA, CDR3 protein. D genes are given only for firm matches. Expanded clones are given a class, and other clones once, few, many or no size at all.

>TRBV19|TRBJ2-1|NA|TRBD1
TGTGCCAGTAGTCCCACAGGGGAACTCTACAATGAGCAGTTCTTC
CASSPTGELYNEQFF
>TRBV5-6|TRBJ1-5|NA|NA
TGTGCCAGCAGCAAGGGACTCCTATCGGTTCAGCCCCAGCATTTT
CASSKGLLSVQPQHF
>TRBV29-1|TRBJ2-2|NA|NA
TGCAGCGTTAAAAGGACCGGGGAGCTGTTTTTT
CSVKRTGELFF
>TRBV12-5|TRBJ1-1|once|TRBD1
TGTGCTAGTGGAATGGGACAGACTATCTTTGGCACTGAAGCTTTCTTT
CASGMGQTIFGTEAFF
>TRBV4-1|TRBJ1-5|NA|TRBD1
TGCGCCAGCAGTCCCGGGACAGGGGGCCACTATAGCAATCAGCCCCAGCATTTT
CASSPGTGGHYSNQPQHF
>TRBV7-3|TRBJ1-6|NA|TRBD1
TGTGCCAGCAGTTTGCCTACCGGGACAGACCCCGAATTTTATAATTCACCCCTCCACTTT
CASSLPTGTDPEFYNSPLHF
>TRBV2|TRBJ1-3|NA|NA
TGTGCCAGCAGTGCTAACGGAATCTCTGGAAACACCATATATTTT
CASSANGISGNTIYF
>TRBV19|TRBJ1-1|NA|NA
TGTGCCAGTAGTATAGGAAAATTCACCTCGATCGCTGAAGCTTTCTTT
CASSIGKFTSIAEAFF
>TRBV12-3/TRBV12-4|TRBJ2-5|NA|NA
TGTGCCAGCAGTTTCTCCACGGGGTATGGGTACTTC
CASSFSTGYGYF
>TRBV7-9|TRBJ2-7|NA|NA
TGTGCCAGCAGCCAAAGCCGGGGCCTCTACGAGCAGTACTTC
CASSQSRGLYEQYF
>TRBV30|TRBJ1-1|NA|NA
TGTGCCTGGGGAGACAGTCCGAACACTGAAGCTTTCTTT
CAWGDSPNTEAFF
>TRBV10-3|TRBJ1-4|few|TRBD1
TGTGCCATCAGCGGCGGGACAGGGGCTGAAAAACTGTTTTTT
CAISGGTGAEKLFF
>TRBV18|TRBJ2-5|NA|NA
TGTGCCAGCTCACCAAAACCTCGGGTTGAGACCCAGTACTTC
CASSPKPRVETQYF
>TRBV3-1/TRBV3-2|TRBJ2-5|NA|NA
TGTGCCAGCAGCCAAGAGGGGAGAACCCAGTACTTC
CASSQEGRTQYF
>TRBV3-1/TRBV3-2|TRBJ2-3|NA|NA
TGTGCCAGCAGCCAAGATGACAGTGTTTCTACAGATACGCAGTATTTT
CASSQDDSVSTDTQYF
>TRBV6-7|TRBJ1-3|NA|NA
TGTGCCAGCAGTTACTCACAAAACTCTGGAAACACCATATATTTT
CASSYSQNSGNTIYF
>TRBV12-3/TRBV12-4|TRBJ2-3|NA|NA
TGTGCCAGCAGTTTCCCCGCGGGAGATACGCAGTATTTT
CASSFPAGDTQYF
>TRBV7-3|TRBJ2-1|NA|NA
TGTGCCAGCAGCTTAACTCCCTTAATGGACGGAGGGGGGTTCTTC
CASSLTPLMDGGGFF
>TRBV2|TRBJ2-3|NA|NA
TGTGCCAGCAGTGAGGTGGGGGAAGGTACGCAGTATTTT
CASSEVGEGTQYF
>TRBV13|TRBJ1-3|NA|NA
TGTGCCAGCAGCTTAGGATCAGAGGCAGGAAACACCATATATTTT
CASSLGSEAGNTIYF
>TRBV19|TRBJ1-3|NA|NA
TGTGCCAGTAGTATGCTTGGCTCGGCTGGAAACACCATATATTTT
CASSMLGSAGNTIYF
>TRBV5-4|TRBJ1-1|NA|NA
TGTGCCACTTACAGGGACCGGGACACTGAAGCTTTCTTT
CATYRDRDTEAFF
>TRBV10-1|TRBJ1-6|NA|NA
TGCGCCAGCAGTGAGGGTCTTAAGCCCCTCCACTTT
CASSEGLKPLHF
>TRBV7-9|TRBJ1-2|NA|NA
TGTGCCAGCAGCTTAAATACAGGAGAGAATGGCTACACCTTC
CASSLNTGENGYTF
>TRBV28|TRBJ1-1|NA|TRBD1
TGTGCCAGCAGCCTCAGGGGGGCGTTAGGCACTGAAGCTTTCTTT
CASSLRGALGTEAFF